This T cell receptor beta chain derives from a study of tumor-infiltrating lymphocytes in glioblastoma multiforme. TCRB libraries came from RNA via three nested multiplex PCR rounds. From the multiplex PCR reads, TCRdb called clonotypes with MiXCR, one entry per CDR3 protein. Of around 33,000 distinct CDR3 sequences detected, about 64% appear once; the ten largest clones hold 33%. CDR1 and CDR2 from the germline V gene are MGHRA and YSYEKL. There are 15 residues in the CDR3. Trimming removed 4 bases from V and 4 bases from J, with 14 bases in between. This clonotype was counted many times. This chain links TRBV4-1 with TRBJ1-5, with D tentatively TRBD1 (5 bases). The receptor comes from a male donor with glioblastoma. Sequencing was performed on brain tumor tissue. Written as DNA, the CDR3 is TGCGCCAGCAGCCCCACCGGGGCACCTAATCAGCCCCAGCATTTT. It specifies CASSPTGAPNQPQHF.